The rows below give T cell receptor beta chains drawn from one sample of a study of early T cells in non-severe SARS-CoV-2 infection. TCRdb itself ran the 5' RACE reads through MiXCR, one entry per CDR3 protein. This sample has more than 45,000 distinct CDR3 sequences, with roughly 12% found just once. What was sequenced was whole blood. These TCRs come from an adult who was a healthcare worker with PCR-confirmed SARS-CoV-2 infection or an uninfected control (not recorded which). Each CDR3 is given with its conserved first and last residue. The order of the fields is clone size, J gene, V gene, D gene, CDR3 DNA, CDR3 protein. The D gene is left open where the match is weak. Some rows mark clone size as missing; the rest say once, few, many or name a class of expanded clone.

many | TRBJ2-3 | TRBV27 | . | TGTGCCAGCAGCCCCGGTAGTTCGGATACGCAGTATTTT | CASSPGSSDTQYF
many | TRBJ2-5 | TRBV5-1 | . | TGCGCCAGCAGCTCGGACGGCCAAGAGACCCAGTACTTC | CASSSDGQETQYF
. | TRBJ1-3 | TRBV12-5 | TRBD1 | TGTGCTAGTTCTGCAGGGGGATCTGGAAACACCATATATTTT | CASSAGGSGNTIYF
. | TRBJ1-1 | TRBV5-1 | . | TGCGCCAGCAGCTTGGATGGGACTGGCACTGAAGCTTTCTTT | CASSLDGTGTEAFF
few | TRBJ1-1 | TRBV2 | . | TGTGCCAGCAGTGCCTGGAACACTGAAGCTTTCTTT | CASSAWNTEAFF
few | TRBJ2-1 | TRBV19 | . | TGTGCCAGTAGCTTGGCGTCCCCTGGGGGGCAGTTCTTC | CASSLASPGGQFF
. | TRBJ2-5 | TRBV5-1 | . | TGCGCCAGCAGCTTGCGACAGCCTAAAGAGACCCAGTACTTC | CASSLRQPKETQYF
few | TRBJ2-7 | TRBV5-1 | TRBD2 | TGCGCCAGCAGCTTGGGGACTAGCCCCTTCTACGAGCAGTACTTC | CASSLGTSPFYEQYF
. | TRBJ2-7 | TRBV5-5 | . | TGTGCCAGCAGCTTGAGTTTTAGTAGGGGTTACTACGAGCAGTACTTC | CASSLSFSRGYYEQYF
few | TRBJ2-2 | TRBV24-1 | . | TGTGCCACCAGTGACCCGAGTAGGGACACCGGGGAGCTGTTTTTT | CATSDPSRDTGELFF
many | TRBJ1-3 | TRBV29-1 | . | TGCAGCGTGGGGGCGAGCTCTGGAAACACCATATATTTT | CSVGASSGNTIYF
few | TRBJ1-1 | TRBV2 | . | TGTGCCAGCATTCCCCATCCCCTAAACTCCCAAGCTTTCTTT | CASIPHPLNSQAFF
few | TRBJ2-1 | TRBV2 | . | TGTGCCACCCCCGGGGTAGCGGAGTACAATGAGCAGTTCTTC | CATPGVAEYNEQFF
once | TRBJ2-1 | TRBV28 | TRBD2 | TGTGCCAGCAGTCGCCCTTTGGGGGGAGGGGACAATGAGCAGTTCTTC | CASSRPLGGGDNEQFF
many | TRBJ2-6 | TRBV20-1 | . | TGCAGTGCTAGAGAAGCCTCTGGGGCCAACGTCCTGACTTTC | CSAREASGANVLTF
. | TRBJ2-7 | TRBV29-1 | . | TGCAGCGTTGCGGGGGTCGAGCAGTACTTC | CSVAGVEQYF
many | TRBJ2-3 | TRBV19 | TRBD2 | TGTGCCAGTAGTATATGGGGACTAGTGACAGATACGCAGTATTTT | CASSIWGLVTDTQYF
. | TRBJ1-2 | TRBV19 | . | TGTGCCAGTAGTAATGACAGACTTAACTATGGCTACACCTTC | CASSNDRLNYGYTF
many | TRBJ2-7 | TRBV28 | TRBD2 | TGTGCCAGCAGTTCCGGGGGACTAGCGGCTAGTTACGAGCAGTACTTC | CASSSGGLAASYEQYF
. | TRBJ1-2 | TRBV18 | TRBD1 | TGTGCCAGCTCACCATTTGGACAGGACGTCTACACCTTC | CASSPFGQDVYTF
few | TRBJ2-1 | TRBV29-1 | TRBD1 | TGCAGCGTACCGGGACAGGGCCTTATTGATGAGCAGTTCTTC | CSVPGQGLIDEQFF
. | TRBJ1-4 | TRBV27 | . | TGTGCCAGCACCGAAACCGGGACCTGGGGTGAAAAACTGTTTTTT | CASTETGTWGEKLFF
few | TRBJ1-2 | TRBV6-1 | TRBD1 | TGTGCCAGCAGTGCGGACAGGGACTATGGCTACACCTTC | CASSADRDYGYTF
. | TRBJ2-7 | TRBV28 | TRBD2 | TGTGCCAGCAGTTTATCACTCCGGACTAGCGGGAGGGCCTTCGCCTACGAGCAGTACTTC | CASSLSLRTSGRAFAYEQYF
many | TRBJ2-2 | TRBV5-1 | . | TGCGCCAGCAGCTTGGGACTAGCGAACACCGGGGAGCTGTTTTTT | CASSLGLANTGELFF
few | TRBJ2-7 | TRBV11-2 | . | TGTGCCAGCAGCCCGGGGCTTTACTACGAGCAGTACTTC | CASSPGLYYEQYF
few | TRBJ2-1 | TRBV18 | . | TGTGCCAGCTCACCGAGGGACACCTTTTACAATGAGCAGTTCTTC | CASSPRDTFYNEQFF